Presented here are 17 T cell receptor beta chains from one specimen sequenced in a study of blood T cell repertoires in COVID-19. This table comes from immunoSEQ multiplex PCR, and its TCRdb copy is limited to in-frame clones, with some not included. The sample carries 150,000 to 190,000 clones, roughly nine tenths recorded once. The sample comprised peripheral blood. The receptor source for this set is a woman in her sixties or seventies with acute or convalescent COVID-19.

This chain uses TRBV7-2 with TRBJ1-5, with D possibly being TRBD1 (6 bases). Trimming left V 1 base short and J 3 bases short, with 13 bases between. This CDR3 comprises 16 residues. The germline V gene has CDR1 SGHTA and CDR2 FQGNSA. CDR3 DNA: TGTGCCAGCAGCTTAGTAGCAGGGGATAACAATCAGCCCCAGCATTTT. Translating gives CASSLVAGDNNQPQHF.

CDR3 coding DNA: TGTGCCAGTAGTGCGGGACTAGATACGAATGAGCAGTTCTTC. Translating gives CASSAGLDTNEQFF. V and J are TRBV19 and TRBJ2-1; 8 bases line up with TRBD2. The germline V gene encodes CDR1 LNHDA and CDR2 SQIVND (reference sequence). With 5 bases clipped from V and 7 bases from J, the junction kept 7 bases outside the gene matches. The CDR3 consists of 14 residues.

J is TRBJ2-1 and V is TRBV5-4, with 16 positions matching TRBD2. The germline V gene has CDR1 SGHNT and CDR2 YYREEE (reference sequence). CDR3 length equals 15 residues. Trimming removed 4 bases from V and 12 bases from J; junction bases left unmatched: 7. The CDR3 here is CASSTGTSGGALQFF. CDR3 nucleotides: TGTGCCAGCAGCACGGGGACTAGCGGGGGGGCCCTGCAGTTCTTC.

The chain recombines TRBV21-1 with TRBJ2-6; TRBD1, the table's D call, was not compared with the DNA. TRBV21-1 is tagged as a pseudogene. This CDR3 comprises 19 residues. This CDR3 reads CASSTLVIQRDIGANVLTF. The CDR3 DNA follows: TGTGCCAGCAGCACTCTAGTGATACAACGGGACATCGGGGCCAACGTCCTGACTTTC.

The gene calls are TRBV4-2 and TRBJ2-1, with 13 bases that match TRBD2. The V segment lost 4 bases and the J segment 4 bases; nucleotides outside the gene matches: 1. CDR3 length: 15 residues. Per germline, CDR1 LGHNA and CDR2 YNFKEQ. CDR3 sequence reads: CASSRTSGGYNEQFF. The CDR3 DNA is TGTGCCAGCAGCCGGACTAGCGGGGGATACAATGAGCAGTTCTTC.

The CDR3 sequence: CASIQSGTANEKLFF. CDR3 in DNA: TGTGCCAGCATCCAATCCGGGACAGCTAATGAAAAACTGTTTTTT. The V and J genes are TRBV6-6 and TRBJ1-4; TRBD1 matches 7 bases. There are 15 residues in the CDR3. The germline CDR1 and CDR2 sequences are MNHNY and SVGAGI (reference sequence). J lost 3 bases, V lost 7 bases, and 8 bases had no gene match.

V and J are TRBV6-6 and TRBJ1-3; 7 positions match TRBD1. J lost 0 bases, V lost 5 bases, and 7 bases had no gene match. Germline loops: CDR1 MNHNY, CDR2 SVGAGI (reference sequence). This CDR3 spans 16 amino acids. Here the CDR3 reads CASSKGGQISGNTIYF. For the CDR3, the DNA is TGTGCCAGCAGTAAGGGGGGACAGATCTCTGGAAACACCATATATTTT.

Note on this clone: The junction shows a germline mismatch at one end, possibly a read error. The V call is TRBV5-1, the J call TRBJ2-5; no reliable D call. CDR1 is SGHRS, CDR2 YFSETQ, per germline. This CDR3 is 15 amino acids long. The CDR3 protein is CASSLLAPTREAQYF. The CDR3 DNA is TGCGCCAGCAGCTTGCTTGCGCCTACAAGAGAGGCCCAGTACTTC.

The CDR3 protein is CASTGLLYEQYV. CDR3 DNA: TGTGCCAGCACGGGACTCCTCTACGAGCAGTACGTC. The J gene is TRBJ2-7, the V gene TRBV6-5, with D possibly matching TRBD2 (6 bases). V was pared by 7 bases and J by 3 bases, with 10 bases between. CDR1 is MNHEY, CDR2 SVGAGI, per germline. The CDR3 totals 12 residues.

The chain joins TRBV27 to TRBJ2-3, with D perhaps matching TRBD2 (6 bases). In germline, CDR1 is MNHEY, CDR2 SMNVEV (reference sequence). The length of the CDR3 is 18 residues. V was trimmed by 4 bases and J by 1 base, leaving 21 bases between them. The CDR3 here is CASSSREGRCQGTDTQYF. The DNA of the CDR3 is TGTGCCAGCAGTTCACGCGAGGGGAGGTGTCAGGGCACAGATACGCAGTATTTT.

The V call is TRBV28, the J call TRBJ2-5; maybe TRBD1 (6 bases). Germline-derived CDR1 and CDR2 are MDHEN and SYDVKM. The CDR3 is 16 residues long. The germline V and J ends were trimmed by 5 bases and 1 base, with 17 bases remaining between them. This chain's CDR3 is CASSPLGMDSQETQYF. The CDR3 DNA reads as TGTGCCAGCAGTCCCCTAGGTATGGACAGCCAAGAGACCCAGTACTTC.

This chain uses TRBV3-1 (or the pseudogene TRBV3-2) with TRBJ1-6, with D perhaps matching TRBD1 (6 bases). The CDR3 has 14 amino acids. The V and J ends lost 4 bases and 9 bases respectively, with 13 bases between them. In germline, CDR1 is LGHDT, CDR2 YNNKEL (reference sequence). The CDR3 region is CASSRGHNASPLHF. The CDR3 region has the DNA TGTGCCAGCAGCCGGGGACACAATGCTTCACCCCTCCACTTT.

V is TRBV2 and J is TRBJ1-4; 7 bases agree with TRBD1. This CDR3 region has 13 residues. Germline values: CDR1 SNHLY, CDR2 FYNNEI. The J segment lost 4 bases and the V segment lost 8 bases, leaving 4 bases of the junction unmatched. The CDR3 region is CASGGQINEKLFF. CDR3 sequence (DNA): TGTGCCAGCGGGGGACAGATTAATGAAAAACTGTTTTTT.

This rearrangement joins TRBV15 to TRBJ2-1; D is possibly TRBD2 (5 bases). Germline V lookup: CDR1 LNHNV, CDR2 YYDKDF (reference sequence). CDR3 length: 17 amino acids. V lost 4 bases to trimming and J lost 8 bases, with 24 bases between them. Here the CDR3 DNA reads TGTGCCACCAGCACTAACCCGGCCTCCCCGGGGTTGCATGAGCAGTTCTTC. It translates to CATSTNPASPGLHEQFF. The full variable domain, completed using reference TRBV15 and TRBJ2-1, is DAMVIQNPRYQVTQFGKPVTLSCSQTLNHNVMYWYQQKSSQAPKLLFHYYDKDFNNEADTPDNFQSRRPNTSFCFLDIRSPGLGDTAMYLCATSTNPASPGLHEQFFGPGTRLTVL.

The chain's CDR3 is CASSEVLWGGIGNQPQHF. The CDR3, as DNA: TGTGCCAGCAGTGAAGTTCTCTGGGGGGGCATTGGCAATCAGCCCCAGCATTTT. J is TRBJ1-5 and V is TRBV6-1, with D possibly being TRBD1 (6 bases). The ends were cut back, 1 base at V and 2 bases at J, with 18 bases in the middle. The CDR3 consists of 18 residues. Germline-derived CDR1 and CDR2 are MNHNS and SASEGT.

Written as DNA, the CDR3 is TGTGCCAGCAGTGTTAGGACTAGCGGGGGGGCCGGTACGCAGTATTTT. It yields the protein CASSVRTSGGAGTQYF. The chain couples TRBV2 to TRBJ2-3, with 15 bases lining up with TRBD2. CDR1 is SNHLY, CDR2 FYNNEI, per germline. V lost 4 bases, J lost 8 bases, and 7 bases stayed unmatched. The CDR3 is 16 amino acids.

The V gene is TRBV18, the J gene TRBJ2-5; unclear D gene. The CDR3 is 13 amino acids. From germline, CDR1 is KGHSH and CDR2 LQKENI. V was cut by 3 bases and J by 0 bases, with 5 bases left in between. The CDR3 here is CASSPRNQETQYF. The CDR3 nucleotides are TGTGCCAGCTCACCCAGGAACCAAGAGACCCAGTACTTC.